This T cell receptor beta chain originates from a study of radiotherapy plus CTLA-4 blockade in lung cancer. Study outcomes and limitations: Following radiotherapy plus ipilimumab, tumor-derived TCR clones expanded in the blood.

The germline V gene encodes CDR1 MNHEY and CDR2 SVGAGI. CDR3 size: 15 residues. The junction had 7 bases not matched to a gene; V was cut back by 2 bases and J by 4 bases. Note on this clone: The antigen remains unidentified.

Method: immunoSEQ multiplex PCR; TCRdb's copy keeps in-frame clones and lacks some. This repertoire shows approximately 28,000 clones, about four fifths found once; its top ten account for over 15%. Here the sequenced sample was peripheral blood, taken from a patient treated with radiotherapy plus ipilimumab. The rearrangement joins TRBV6-5 to TRBJ1-2; 7 bases match TRBD1. The source is a human donor with non-small cell lung cancer that progressed on radiotherapy plus ipilimumab. The CDR3 spells CASSYEGGASYGYTF. CDR3 nucleotide sequence: TGTGCCAGCAGTTACGAAGGGGGCGCGTCCTATGGCTACACCTTC.